A selection of T cell receptor beta chains follows, all from one sample in a study of T cell repertoires in cytomegalovirus infection. TCRdb recomputed calls from the reads with MiXCR, one row per CDR3 protein. The table has fewer than 300,000 distinct CDR3 sequences, roughly a quarter seen once. The material sequenced was PBMCs. The receptors stem from a human donor in good health (CMV status not recorded). Some clones in this sample may be carry-over from other donors' samples. The CDR3 runs from the conserved cysteine through the conserved F or W. A D gene is named only where the DNA matches it firmly. Rows may omit the clone size; those that give it use once, few, many or a size class.

TRBJ2-7,12,TRBV7-2,-,-,TGTGCCAGCAGCTCGGGTTACTACGAGCAGTACTTC,CASSSGYYEQYF
TRBJ2-5,15,TRBV10-3,TRBD2,many,TGTGCCATCAGTGACCCGGGACTAGTAGTCAGGACCCAGTACTTC,CAISDPGLVVRTQYF
TRBJ1-5,14,TRBV7-2,-,many,TGTGCCAGCAGCTTAGCGGGGAACCCTCAGCCCCAGCATTTT,CASSLAGNPQPQHF
TRBJ1-1,12,TRBV28,-,-,TGTGCCAGCAGTTTTGGCAACACTGAAGCTTTCTTT,CASSFGNTEAFF
TRBJ1-5,13,TRBV12-3/TRBV12-4,-,-,TGTGCCAGCGCTATGGGAGAGGATCAGCCCCAGCATTTT,CASAMGEDQPQHF
TRBJ2-7,15,TRBV15,-,few,TGTGCCACCAGCATTACAGGGACATCATCCTACGAGCAGTACTTC,CATSITGTSSYEQYF
TRBJ1-6,14,TRBV5-1,-,once,TGCGCCAGCAGCCGGGGGCAGCCCGATTCACCCCTCCACTTT,CASSRGQPDSPLHF
TRBJ2-7,11,TRBV18,-,-,TGTGCCAGCTCACCCAAAGAGGGGCAGTACTTC,CASSPKEGQYF
TRBJ2-2,12,TRBV12-3/TRBV12-4,-,few,TGTGCCAGCAGTTGGTGGACCGGGGAGCTGTTTTTT,CASSWWTGELFF
TRBJ1-1,16,TRBV24-1,-,-,TGTGCCACCAGTGATTTGTTAGGATCGGAGAACACTGAAGCTTTCTTT,CATSDLLGSENTEAFF
TRBJ2-6,16,TRBV5-1,TRBD2,-,TGCGCCAGCAGGACTAGCTGGGTCTCTGGGGCCAACGTCCTGACTTTC,CASRTSWVSGANVLTF
TRBJ1-3,17,TRBV7-8,-,many,TGTGCCAGCAGCTTAGAAAACAGGGAATATTCTGGAAACACCATATATTTT,CASSLENREYSGNTIYF
TRBJ2-2,17,TRBV7-2,TRBD1,-,TGTGCCAGCAGCCCCGGGGGCAGGGGGCTTAACACCGGGGAGCTGTTTTTT,CASSPGGRGLNTGELFF
TRBJ1-6,16,TRBV28,-,few,TGTGCCAGCAGTTTAAGCGGGAGCCAGGGTTGGGAACCCCTCCACTTT,CASSLSGSQGWEPLHF
TRBJ2-5,15,TRBV5-4,TRBD1,few,TGTGCCAGCAGCTTGTCGGACAGGGTCATAGAGACCCAGTACTTC,CASSLSDRVIETQYF
TRBJ2-4,12,TRBV14,-,many,TGTGCCAGCAGCCAAGATCGGCTAGAGAAGTACTTC,CASSQDRLEKYF
TRBJ1-5,16,TRBV18,-,-,TGTGCCAGCTCACCCCGCGCGGGGCGGTTTGGTCAGCCCCAGCATTTT,CASSPRAGRFGQPQHF
TRBJ1-2,15,TRBV28,TRBD1,few,TGTGCCAGTGGCCCCCCGGGACAGAGATTATGGGGCTACACCTTC,CASGPPGQRLWGYTF
TRBJ2-7,15,TRBV28,-,-,TGTGCCAGCAGTTTTTCCTTGACAGTCACCTACGAGCAGTACTTC,CASSFSLTVTYEQYF
TRBJ2-1,13,TRBV20-1,-,-,TGCAGTGCTAGAACCGCGATGAACAATGAGCAGTTCTTC,CSARTAMNNEQFF
TRBJ2-7,13,TRBV29-1,TRBD1,-,TGCAGCGTTGGTAGGGACAGGTCCTACGAGCAGTACTTC,CSVGRDRSYEQYF
TRBJ1-6,14,TRBV11-2,-,-,TGTGCCAGCAGCCCGGGACACCGAAATTCACCCCTCCACTTT,CASSPGHRNSPLHF
TRBJ2-7,16,TRBV28,TRBD2,-,TGTGCCAGCAGTTCCCTCGGACTAGCTGGACTTGTCGAGCAGTACTTC,CASSSLGLAGLVEQYF
TRBJ2-7,15,TRBV7-3,-,-,TGTGCCAGCAGCCCAGCGACGGCACTCTTAAGCGAGCAGTACTTC,CASSPATALLSEQYF
TRBJ2-3,14,TRBV14,TRBD1,few,TGTGCCAGCAGCCAGGACAGGGTCTCGGATACGCAGTATTTT,CASSQDRVSDTQYF
TRBJ2-3,15,TRBV12-3/TRBV12-4,-,-,TGTGCCAGCAGTTTAGCGTTCGGGTCCACAGATACGCAGTATTTT,CASSLAFGSTDTQYF
TRBJ1-5,12,TRBV20-1,-,few,TGCAGCGTTACATCCGTCAATCAGCCCCAGCATTTT,CSVTSVNQPQHF
TRBJ1-2,14,TRBV7-4,-,-,TGTGCCAGCAGTCATATCTGGGAGAACTATGGCTACACCTTC,CASSHIWENYGYTF
TRBJ2-5,14,TRBV10-3,TRBD1,few,TGTGCCATCAGTGATCCGACAGGGGTAGAGACCCAGTACTTC,CAISDPTGVETQYF
TRBJ1-5,12,TRBV29-1,TRBD1,-,TGCAGCGTTACAGGGGTCAATCAGCCCCAGCATTTT,CSVTGVNQPQHF
TRBJ1-5,16,TRBV19,TRBD1,few,TGTGCCAGTAGTACCCGACCGGACAGGGTCGTTCAGCCCCAGCATTTT,CASSTRPDRVVQPQHF
TRBJ1-4,12,TRBV28,-,few,TGTGCCGGAGGACAGACTAATGAAAAACTGTTTTTT,CAGGQTNEKLFF
TRBJ2-1,15,TRBV5-1,TRBD2,-,TGCGCCAGCAGCTTGGTGTTCAGCGGGGGCGATGAGCAGTTCTTC,CASSLVFSGGDEQFF
TRBJ2-7,16,TRBV4-2,TRBD2,-,TGTGCCAGCAGCCAAGATTGGACTAGCGTCTCCTACGAGCAGTACTTC,CASSQDWTSVSYEQYF
TRBJ2-7,15,TRBV29-1,TRBD2,once,TGCAGCGTTGAAGTTGGGACTAGCTCGTCCTACGAGCAGTACTTC,CSVEVGTSSSYEQYF
TRBJ2-2,16,TRBV7-2,TRBD1,many,TGTGCCAGCAGCTCAGGGACAGGGTATTACACCGGGGAGCTGTTTTTT,CASSSGTGYYTGELFF
TRBJ1-1,11,TRBV29-1,TRBD1,-,TGCAGCGGCGACCGACAGGGCCAAGCTTTCTTT,CSGDRQGQAFF
TRBJ2-5,15,TRBV7-9,TRBD2,few,TGTGCCAGCAGCTTTTTTCTAGCGGGAGAAGAGACCCAGTACTTC,CASSFFLAGEETQYF
TRBJ2-2,14,TRBV12-3/TRBV12-4,TRBD1,-,TGTGCCAGCAAGGGGACAGGCAACACCGGGGAGCTGTTTTTT,CASKGTGNTGELFF
TRBJ2-7,17,TRBV9,-,-,TGTGCCAGCAGCGTTGATGAATACAGGACAGACTCCTACGAGCAGTACTTC,CASSVDEYRTDSYEQYF
TRBJ2-5,18,TRBV11-2,TRBD2,many,TGTGCCAGCAGCTTAGACGGACTAGCGGGGGGGTGGCGGGAGACCCAGTACTTC,CASSLDGLAGGWRETQYF